The 21 T cell receptor beta chains below all came from one sample that was sequenced in a study of cytomegalovirus exposure and HLA in healthy donors (dated by TCRdb to the late 2010s). To prepare the library, the immunoSEQ multiplex PCR assay was applied. The multiplex PCR relied on a mix of 60 forward primers for TCR Vbeta segments and 13 reverse primers for TCR Jbeta segments. The clones in this table, taken by TCRdb from immuneACCESS, are in-frame only. Not every clone is retained; where verified, under half of the shortfall comes from an unresolved V gene, and the cause of the rest is unknown. A total of about 160,000 clones appear in this sample, 80% to 90% of them only once. The top ten hold more than 2% of the sample. Sequences were obtained from PBMCs. These TCRs come from a man younger than 35 in good health and CMV-seropositive.

This clone showed up just a few times. This rearrangement joins TRBV15 to TRBJ2-5, with a weak D call TRBD2 (5 bases). The CDR3 spans 16 residues. Germline values: CDR1 LNHNV, CDR2 YYDKDF (reference sequence). V lost 0 bases, J lost 2 bases, and 13 bases lay in between. The CDR3 is CATSRDPGLEQETQYF. CDR3 in DNA: TGTGCCACCAGCAGAGATCCTGGACTCGAACAAGAGACCCAGTACTTC. Complete variable domain (other parts from reference TRBV15 and TRBJ2-5): DAMVIQNPRYQVTQFGKPVTLSCSQTLNHNVMYWYQQKSSQAPKLLFHYYDKDFNNEADTPDNFQSRRPNTSFCFLDIRSPGLGDTAMYLCATSRDPGLEQETQYFGPGTRLLVL.

This clone has a handful of counts. The chain uses TRBV4-2 and TRBJ2-3, with TRBD2 matching 11 bases. Germline V gives CDR1 LGHNA, CDR2 YNFKEQ. The CDR3 consists of 15 residues. The V and J ends lost 2 bases and 3 bases, in that order; junction bases with no gene match: 1. The DNA for the CDR3 is TGTGCCAGCAGCCAAACTAGCGGGGGAACAGATACGCAGTATTTT. Translating it yields CASSQTSGGTDTQYF.

J is TRBJ2-7 and V is TRBV5-4, with TRBD1 matching 7 bases. With 5 bases clipped from V and 4 bases from J, the junction kept 12 bases outside the gene matches. CDR3 length equals 15 residues. Germline-derived CDR1 and CDR2 are SGHNT and YYREEE (reference sequence). The CDR3: CASRPTGVGPYEQYF. The CDR3 nucleotides are TGTGCCAGCAGGCCAACAGGGGTTGGACCATACGAGCAGTACTTC.

V gene TRBV19 combines with J gene TRBJ1-1; tentatively, D is TRBD1 (6 bases). The germline V gene encodes CDR1 LNHDA and CDR2 SQIVND (reference sequence). V was pared by 2 bases and J by 10 bases, with 20 bases between. There are 15 residues in the CDR3. The chain's CDR3 is CASSISRDNYGGAFF. The CDR3 DNA reads as TGTGCCAGTAGTATAAGCCGGGACAACTATGGGGGAGCTTTCTTT.

V usage is TRBV10-3 and J usage is TRBJ2-1; D is possibly TRBD2 (6 bases). Germline V gene sequence: CDR1 ENHRY, CDR2 SYGVKD. The CDR3 is 16 residues long. Trimming removed 2 bases from V and 5 bases from J, with 16 bases in between. The CDR3 protein is CAISEVSLAANNEQFF. The DNA of the CDR3 is TGTGCCATCAGTGAGGTCTCGTTAGCGGCGAACAATGAGCAGTTCTTC.

This clone was recorded only once. This chain uses TRBV4-1 with TRBJ2-7, with no clear D. The germline gives CDR1 MGHRA, CDR2 YSYEKL. The CDR3 totals 16 residues. V was cut by 1 base and J by 3 bases, with 16 bases left in between. The CDR3, as DNA: TGCGCCAGCAGCCAAGGCGTCGCAGGTCCCCTCTACGAGCAGTACTTC. Translation gives CASSQGVAGPLYEQYF.

The rearrangement uses TRBV6-5 and TRBJ2-7, with D maybe TRBD2 (5 bases). Trimming left V 4 bases short and J 4 bases short, with 8 bases between. Germline V CDR1 and CDR2: MNHEY, SVGAGI. The CDR3 runs 12 residues. This CDR3 reads CASSSRGYEQYF. CDR3 coding DNA: TGTGCCAGCAGTTCCCGGGGTTACGAGCAGTACTTC.

The chain couples TRBV7-3 to TRBJ2-3; TRBD1 matches at 12 bases. CDR1 is SGHTA and CDR2 is FQGTGA in the germline V gene. The CDR3 is 16 amino acids. V gave up 5 bases and J gave up 5 bases; unmatched junction bases: 8. The CDR3 loop reads CASSPGDRGLGDTQYF. Here the CDR3 DNA reads TGTGCCAGCAGCCCCGGGGACAGGGGGCTAGGAGATACGCAGTATTTT.

V usage is TRBV11-3 and J usage is TRBJ2-5, with 16 bases fitting TRBD2. The CDR3 is made up of 17 amino acids. CDR1 is SGHNT, CDR2 YENEEA, per germline. V trimming: 5 bases; J trimming: 4 bases; junction bases outside the gene matches: 7. The CDR3 DNA is TGTGCCAGCAGCCCAGGGACTAGCGGGGGGGCCGGAGAGACCCAGTACTTC. This gives the protein CASSPGTSGGAGETQYF.

The CDR3 protein is CASSPGTSGVGTDTQYF. The CDR3 coding sequence is TGTGCCAGCAGTCCCGGGACTAGCGGGGTTGGCACAGATACGCAGTATTTT. This chain uses TRBV6-4 with TRBJ2-3; TRBD2 aligns across 13 bases. Germline V gene sequence: CDR1 MRHNA, CDR2 SNTAGT. There are 17 residues in the CDR3. The ends lost 5 bases at V and 1 base at J; junction bases unmatched: 6.

The V gene is TRBV28, the J gene TRBJ1-2; possible D gene TRBD1, 6 bases. Between the trimmed V and J ends, which lost 2 bases and 1 base, there was a span of 14 bases. This CDR3 is built from 16 residues. Germline values: CDR1 MDHEN, CDR2 SYDVKM. Here the CDR3 DNA reads TGTGCCAGCAGTTTACCCCCATGGGACAATAACTATGGCTACACCTTC. Protein product: CASSLPPWDNNYGYTF.

J is TRBJ1-3 and V is TRBV7-2; D is unresolved. V was pared by 2 bases and J by 1 base, with 9 bases between. Germline CDR1 reads SGHTA; CDR2 reads FQGNSA. This CDR3 has 15 residues. The CDR3 coding sequence is TGTGCCAGCAGCTTAAGCCCAGCGTCTGGAAACACCATATATTTT. Amino acids: CASSLSPASGNTIYF.

The rearrangement uses TRBV6-5 and TRBJ2-7; 7 bases line up with TRBD2. Germline V gene lookup returns CDR1 MNHEY and CDR2 SVGAGI. J gave up 3 bases and V 6 bases, and 8 bases lay outside the gene matches. This CDR3 contains 14 residues. The CDR3 DNA reads TGTGCCAGCAGCAACAGGCTAGCGGTCTACGAGCAGTACTTC. Translated, it gives CASSNRLAVYEQYF.

This clone was seen just once. The chain recombines TRBV6-5 with TRBJ1-3, with D maybe TRBD1 (6 bases). The germline V gene has CDR1 MNHEY and CDR2 SVGAGI. This CDR3 contains 15 residues. V lost 6 bases, J lost 8 bases, and 20 bases lay in between. Here the CDR3 DNA reads TGTGCCAGCAGCCTATCGGACAGTGCCGAGTACACCATATATTTT. Translating gives CASSLSDSAEYTIYF.

The rearrangement links TRBV6-6 to TRBJ2-1; the D gene is possibly TRBD2 (5 bases). Germline V gives CDR1 MNHNY, CDR2 SVGAGI (reference sequence). Trimming removed 2 bases at V and 9 bases at J, with 8 bases between. The CDR3 covers 12 residues. For the CDR3, the DNA is TGTGCCAGCAGTTACGGGAGTGTTGAGCAGTTCTTC. This encodes CASSYGSVEQFF.

The sample holds a few counts of this clone. The genes are TRBV10-3 and TRBJ2-1, with D unresolved. The V gene lost 4 bases and the J gene lost 0 bases, with 7 bases spanning the gap. Germline-derived CDR1 and CDR2 are ENHRY and SYGVKD. The CDR3 loop spans 14 amino acids. The chain's CDR3 is CAISGQISYNEQFF. CDR3 DNA sequence: TGTGCCATCAGTGGTCAGATCTCCTACAATGAGCAGTTCTTC.

The rearrangement uses TRBV6-1 and TRBJ1-4, with D maybe TRBD1 (5 bases). The CDR3 has 15 amino acids. V gave up 6 bases and J gave up 8 bases, with 19 bases separating them. Looked up from germline, CDR1 is MNHNS and CDR2 is SASEGT. CDR3 in amino acids: CASSRGVDSWEKLFF. CDR3 sequence (DNA): TGTGCCAGCAGCCGTGGGGTTGACAGCTGGGAAAAACTGTTTTTT.

This chain joins TRBV10-3 and TRBJ2-7, with TRBD1 matching over 9 bases. CDR1 and CDR2 (germline): ENHRY, SYGVKD. The ends lost 6 bases at V and 3 bases at J; junction bases unmatched: 3. The CDR3 runs 13 residues. CDR3 nucleotide sequence: TGTGCCATCAGCCCGGGACAGGGCTACGAGCAGTACTTC. Translating gives CAISPGQGYEQYF.

J is TRBJ1-1 and V is TRBV11-1, with 7 positions matching TRBD1. CDR3 size: 13 residues. The V and J ends lost 3 bases and 6 bases, in that order; junction bases with no gene match: 4. Germline-derived CDR1 and CDR2 are SGHAT and FQDESV (reference sequence). CDR3 protein: CASSLVGTAEAFF. CDR3 bases: TGTGCCAGCAGCTTGGTCGGGACAGCTGAAGCTTTCTTT.

This rearrangement joins TRBV25-1 to TRBJ2-7; 9 bases match TRBD1. From germline, CDR1 is MGHDK and CDR2 SYGVNS. CDR3 size: 15 residues. The J segment lost 2 bases and the V segment lost 6 bases, leaving 8 bases of the junction unmatched. This chain's CDR3 is CASSDPGTGTYEQYF. The CDR3 region has the DNA TGTGCCAGCAGCGACCCCGGGACAGGGACCTACGAGCAGTACTTC.

The chain employs TRBV7-3 and TRBJ2-2, with 9 positions matching TRBD2. V lost 0 bases and J lost 4; bases outside the gene matches: 0. The CDR3 runs to 15 residues. Germline CDR1 is SGHTA and CDR2 is FQGTGA. The CDR3 coding sequence is TGTGCCAGCAGCTTAACGACTAGCGGCACCGGGGAGCTGTTTTTT. Protein sequence: CASSLTTSGTGELFF.